This T cell receptor beta chain was profiled in a study of blood T cell repertoires in COVID-19. The CDR3 loop spans 15 amino acids. Germline trimming cut 3 bases from V and 1 base from J; bases unmatched to any gene: 4. Germline CDR1 and CDR2: SGHTA and FQGNSA. Repertoires were generated with immunoSEQ multiplex PCR, while TCRdb's copy carries only in-frame clones and drops some. The sample holds around 100,000 clones; more than 75% are singletons and the top ten take about 4.5%. This clone showed up just once. This receptor was identified in a man in his forties with acute or convalescent COVID-19. The chain has TRBV7-2 and TRBJ2-7, with 9 positions matching TRBD1. The specimen sequenced was peripheral blood. The CDR3 bases are TGTGCCAGCAGCTTCGGAGACAGGGGGTCCTACGAGCAGTACTTC. Translation: CASSFGDRGSYEQYF.